Below, 8 T cell receptor beta chains from the same sample are listed, as sequenced in a study of T cell repertoires in cytomegalovirus infection. These receptors are not linked to any known antigen. TCRdb fed the reads into MiXCR, producing one record per CDR3 protein. This sample has about 900,000 distinct CDR3 sequences, with around 30% found just once. The sequencing used cultured CD8+ T cells from PBMCs, collected from culture after CMV antigen stimulation. The receptors shown here come from a human donor in good health (CMV status not recorded). Some clones in this sample may be carry-over from other donors' samples.

This clonotype was detected ten times or more. The chain couples TRBV7-8 to TRBJ1-2; D perhaps matches TRBD1 (5 bases). The CDR3 spans 14 residues. Germline V CDR1 and CDR2: SGHVS, FQNEAQ. The V gene lost 6 bases and the J gene lost 1 base, with 12 bases spanning the gap. CDR3 nucleotides: TGTGCCAGCAGGGGGGAGGCAAATAACTATGGCTACACCTTC. Translated, it gives CASRGEANNYGYTF.

The sample holds a few counts of this clonotype. The gene calls are TRBV6-5 and TRBJ1-2, with D unresolved. Germline V gene lookup returns CDR1 MNHEY and CDR2 SVGAGI. V was clipped by 6 bases and J by 8 bases, with 16 bases between them. This CDR3 is 13 amino acids long. The CDR3 here is CASSIRASGGYTF. CDR3 DNA: TGTGCCAGCAGCATCCGGGCATCGGGAGGCTACACCTTC.

J is TRBJ1-1 and V is TRBV25-1; D may be TRBD1 (6 bases). Germline values: CDR1 MGHDK, CDR2 SYGVNS. V gave up 7 bases and J gave up 1 base, with 22 bases separating them. This CDR3 is 17 amino acids long. The CDR3 reads CASTEGVNGLPNTEAFF. The CDR3, as DNA: TGTGCCAGCACAGAGGGGGTCAACGGACTCCCGAACACTGAAGCTTTCTTT. The whole variable domain, filled in from reference TRBV25-1 and TRBJ1-1, reads EADIYQTPRYLVIGTGKKITLECSQTMGHDKMYWYQQDPGMELHLIHYSYGVNSTEKGDLSSESTVSRIRTEHFPLTLESARPSHTSQYLCASTEGVNGLPNTEAFFGQGTRLTVV.

This clonotype was picked up a small number of times. The chain links TRBV6-4 to TRBJ2-1; 8 nucleotides match TRBD2. J was trimmed by 5 bases and V by 4 bases; bases with no gene match: 10. CDR3 length equals 16 residues. Germline V gene data show CDR1 as MRHNA and CDR2 as SNTAGT. The CDR3 sequence is CASSVIAGTGNNEQFF. Here the CDR3 DNA reads TGTGCCAGCAGTGTAATAGCGGGGACTGGGAACAATGAGCAGTTCTTC.

The chain employs TRBV6-2 or TRBV6-3 and TRBJ2-2; 9 bases align to TRBD1. Germline lookup yields CDR1 MNHEY and CDR2 SVGEGT. V lost 2 bases and J lost 1; bases outside the gene matches: 2. This CDR3 spans 16 amino acids. CDR3 protein: CASSYRGQGNTGELFF. Written as DNA, the CDR3 is TGTGCCAGCAGTTACAGGGGACAGGGGAACACCGGGGAGCTGTTTTTT.

This clonotype was found once. The genes are TRBV12-3 or TRBV12-4 and TRBJ1-5; D not certain. Deletions cut 2 bases from V and 2 bases from J, with 10 bases between. The CDR3 length is 15 residues. As DNA, the CDR3 is TGTGCCAGCAGTTTAACCTGGTCAGGCAATCAGCCCCAGCATTTT. This gives the protein CASSLTWSGNQPQHF.

The chain employs TRBV2 and TRBJ2-7; weak D call: TRBD2 (5 bases). Germline values: CDR1 SNHLY, CDR2 FYNNEI. This CDR3 is 15 amino acids long. V lost 6 bases to trimming and J lost 0 bases, with 15 bases between them. The CDR3 coding sequence is TGTGCCAGCAGCGGCGGGCGCGGAGCCTCCTACGAGCAGTACGTC. It yields the protein CASSGGRGASYEQYV.

In its sample, this clonotype was seen once. Here the CDR3 DNA reads TGCAGTGCTAGAGAGGACAGGGGGTCTGTTGGCTACACCTTC. Translating gives CSAREDRGSVGYTF. This chain uses TRBV20-1 with TRBJ1-2; TRBD1 agrees at 10 bases. Unmatched junction bases numbered 5, after V lost 0 bases and J lost 7 bases. The CDR3 spans 14 residues. Germline V gene sequence: CDR1 DFQATT, CDR2 SNEGSKA (reference sequence).